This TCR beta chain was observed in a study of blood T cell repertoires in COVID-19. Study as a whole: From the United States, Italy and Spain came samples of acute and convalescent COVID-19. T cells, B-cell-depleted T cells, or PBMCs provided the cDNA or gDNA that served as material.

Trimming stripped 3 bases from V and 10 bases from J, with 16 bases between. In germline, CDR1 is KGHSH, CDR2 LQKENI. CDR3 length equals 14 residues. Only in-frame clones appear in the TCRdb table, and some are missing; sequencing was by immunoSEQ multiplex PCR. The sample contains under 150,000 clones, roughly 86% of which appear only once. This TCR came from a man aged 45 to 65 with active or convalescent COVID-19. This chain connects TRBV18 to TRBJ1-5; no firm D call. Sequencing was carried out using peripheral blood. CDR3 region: CASSPSSGNLPQHF. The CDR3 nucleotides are TGTGCCAGCTCACCCTCCTCGGGAAACTTACCCCAGCATTTT.